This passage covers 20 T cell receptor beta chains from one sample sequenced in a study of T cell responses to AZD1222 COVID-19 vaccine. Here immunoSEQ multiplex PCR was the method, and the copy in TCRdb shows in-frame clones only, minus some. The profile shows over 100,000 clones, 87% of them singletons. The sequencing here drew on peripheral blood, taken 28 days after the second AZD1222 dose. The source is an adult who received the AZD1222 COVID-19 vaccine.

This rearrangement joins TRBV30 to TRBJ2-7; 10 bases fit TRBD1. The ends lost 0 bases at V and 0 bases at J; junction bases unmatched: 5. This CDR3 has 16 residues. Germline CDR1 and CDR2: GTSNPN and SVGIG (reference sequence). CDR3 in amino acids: CAWSVRRTGGSYEQYF. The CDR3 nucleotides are TGTGCCTGGAGTGTTAGGCGGACAGGGGGCTCCTACGAGCAGTACTTC.

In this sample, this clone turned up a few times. The CDR3 bases are TGTGCCAGCTCAAAATTTAGTATCAGGACAGGGGAACAGAATGAAGCTTTCTTT. Its protein product is CASSKFSIRTGEQNEAFF. The chain links TRBV18 to TRBJ1-1, with 9 bases aligning to TRBD1. The CDR3 covers 18 residues. V trimming: 5 bases; J trimming: 7 bases; junction bases outside the gene matches: 20. Germline values: CDR1 KGHSH, CDR2 LQKENI. The variable domain in full, with the rest retrieved from reference TRBV18 and TRBJ1-1, is NAGVMQNPRHLVRRRGQEARLRCSPMKGHSHVYWYRQLPEEGLKFMVYLQKENIIDESGMPKERFSAEFPKEGPSILRIQQVVRGDSAAYFCASSKFSIRTGEQNEAFFGQGTRLTVV.

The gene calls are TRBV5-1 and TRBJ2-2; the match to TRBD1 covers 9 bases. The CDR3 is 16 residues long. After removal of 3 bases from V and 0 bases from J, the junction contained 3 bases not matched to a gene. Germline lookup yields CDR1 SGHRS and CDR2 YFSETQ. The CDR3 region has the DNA TGCGCCAGCAGCTGGGGGGACAGGGCGAACACCGGGGAGCTGTTTTTT. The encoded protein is CASSWGDRANTGELFF. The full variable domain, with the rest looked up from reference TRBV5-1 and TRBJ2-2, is KAGVTQTPRYLIKTRGQQVTLSCSPISGHRSVSWYQQTPGQGLQFLFEYFSETQRNKGNFPGRFSGRQFSNSRSEMNVSTLELGDSALYLCASSWGDRANTGELFFGEGSRLTVL.

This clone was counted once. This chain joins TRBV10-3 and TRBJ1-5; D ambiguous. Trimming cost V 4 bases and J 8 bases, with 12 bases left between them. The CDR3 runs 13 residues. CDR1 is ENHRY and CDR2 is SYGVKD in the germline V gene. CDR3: CAISGERFEPQHF. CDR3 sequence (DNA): TGTGCCATCAGTGGGGAGAGATTTGAGCCCCAGCATTTT.

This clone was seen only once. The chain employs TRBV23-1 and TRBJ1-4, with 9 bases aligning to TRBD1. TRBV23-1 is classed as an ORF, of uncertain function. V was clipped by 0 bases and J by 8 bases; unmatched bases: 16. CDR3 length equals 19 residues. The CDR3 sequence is CASSQSNRGLVSVLEKLFF. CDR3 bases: TGCGCCAGCAGTCAATCGAACAGGGGGCTCGTTTCTGTGTTGGAAAAACTGTTTTTT.

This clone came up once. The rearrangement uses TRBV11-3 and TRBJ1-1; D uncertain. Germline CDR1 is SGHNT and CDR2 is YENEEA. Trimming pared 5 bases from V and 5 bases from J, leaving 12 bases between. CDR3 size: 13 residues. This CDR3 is CASSRRERTEAFF. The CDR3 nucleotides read TGTGCCAGCAGCAGGAGAGAGCGGACTGAAGCTTTCTTT.

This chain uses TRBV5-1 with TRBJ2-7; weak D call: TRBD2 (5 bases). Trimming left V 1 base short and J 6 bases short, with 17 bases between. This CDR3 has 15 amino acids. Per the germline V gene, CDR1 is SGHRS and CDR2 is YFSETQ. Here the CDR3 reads CASSLSPGLGGEQYF. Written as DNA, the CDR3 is TGCGCCAGCAGCTTGTCACCCGGACTGGGCGGCGAGCAGTACTTC.

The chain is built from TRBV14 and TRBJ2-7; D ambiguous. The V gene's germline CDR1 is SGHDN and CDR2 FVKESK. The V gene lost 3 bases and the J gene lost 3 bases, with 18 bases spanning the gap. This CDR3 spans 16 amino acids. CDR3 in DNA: TGTGCCAGCAGCCAGGGCGCTAACATACTAAACTACGAGCAGTACTTC. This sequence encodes CASSQGANILNYEQYF. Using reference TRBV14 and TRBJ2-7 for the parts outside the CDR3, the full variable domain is EAGVTQFPSHSVIEKGQTVTLRCDPISGHDNLYWYRRVMGKEIKFLLHFVKESKQDESGMPNNRFLAERTGGTYSTLKVQPAELEDSGVYFCASSQGANILNYEQYFGPGTRLTVT.

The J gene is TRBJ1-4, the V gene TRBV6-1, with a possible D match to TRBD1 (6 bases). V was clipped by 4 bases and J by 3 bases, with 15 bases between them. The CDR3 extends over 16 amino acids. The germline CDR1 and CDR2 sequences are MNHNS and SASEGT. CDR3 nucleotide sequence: TGTGCCAGCAGTGCCCAATTCAGGGGTGCTAATGAAAAACTGTTTTTT. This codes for CASSAQFRGANEKLFF.

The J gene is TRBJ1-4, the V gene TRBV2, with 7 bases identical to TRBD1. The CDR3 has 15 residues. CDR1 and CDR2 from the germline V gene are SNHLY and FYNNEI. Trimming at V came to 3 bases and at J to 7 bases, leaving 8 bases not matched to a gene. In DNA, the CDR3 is TGTGCCAGCAGTGACCCCGGACAGGAAAGTGAAAAACTGTTTTTT. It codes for CASSDPGQESEKLFF.

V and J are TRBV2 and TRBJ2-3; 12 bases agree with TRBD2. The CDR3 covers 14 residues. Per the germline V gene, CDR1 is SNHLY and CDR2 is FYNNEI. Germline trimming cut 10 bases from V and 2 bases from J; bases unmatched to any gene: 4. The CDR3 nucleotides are TGTGCCACCAGACTAGCGGGAGCCACAGATACGCAGTATTTT. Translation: CATRLAGATDTQYF.

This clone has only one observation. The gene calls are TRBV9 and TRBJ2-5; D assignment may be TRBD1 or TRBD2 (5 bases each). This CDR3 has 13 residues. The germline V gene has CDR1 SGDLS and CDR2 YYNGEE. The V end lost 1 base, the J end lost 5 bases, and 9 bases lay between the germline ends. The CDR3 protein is CASSVNRDETQYF. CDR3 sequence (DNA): TGTGCCAGCAGCGTAAACCGGGACGAGACCCAGTACTTC.

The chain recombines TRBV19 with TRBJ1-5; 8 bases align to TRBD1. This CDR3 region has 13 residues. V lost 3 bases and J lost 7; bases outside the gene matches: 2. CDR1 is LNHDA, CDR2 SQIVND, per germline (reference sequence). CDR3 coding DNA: TGTGCCAGTAGTATGGACAGGGAACAGCCCCAGCATTTT. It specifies CASSMDREQPQHF. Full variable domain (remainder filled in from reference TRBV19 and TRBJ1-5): DGGITQSPKYLFRKEGQNVTLSCEQNLNHDAMYWYRQDPGQGLRLIYYSQIVNDFQKGDIAEGYSVSREKKESFPLTVTSAQKNPTAFYLCASSMDREQPQHFGDGTRLSIL.

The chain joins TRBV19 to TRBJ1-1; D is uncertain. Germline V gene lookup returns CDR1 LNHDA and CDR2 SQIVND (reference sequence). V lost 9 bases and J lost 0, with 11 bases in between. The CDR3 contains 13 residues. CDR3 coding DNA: TGTGCCAGCCACGAAGATATGAACACTGAAGCTTTCTTT. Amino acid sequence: CASHEDMNTEAFF. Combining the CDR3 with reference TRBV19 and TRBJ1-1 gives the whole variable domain DGGITQSPKYLFRKEGQNVTLSCEQNLNHDAMYWYRQDPGQGLRLIYYSQIVNDFQKGDIAEGYSVSREKKESFPLTVTSAQKNPTAFYLCASHEDMNTEAFFGQGTRLTVV.

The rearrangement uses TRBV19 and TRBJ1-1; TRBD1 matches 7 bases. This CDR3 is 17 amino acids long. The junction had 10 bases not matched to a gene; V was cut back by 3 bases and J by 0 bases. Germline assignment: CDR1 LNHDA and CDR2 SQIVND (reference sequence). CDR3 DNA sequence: TGTGCCAGTAGTATGAGGTGGGACAGCCTGGTGAACACTGAAGCTTTCTTT. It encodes CASSMRWDSLVNTEAFF.

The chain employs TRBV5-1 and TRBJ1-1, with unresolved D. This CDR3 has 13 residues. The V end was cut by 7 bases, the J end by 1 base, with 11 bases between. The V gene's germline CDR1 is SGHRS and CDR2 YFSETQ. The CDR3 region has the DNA TGCGCCAGCGGGCCGGATTCGAACACTGAAGCTTTCTTT. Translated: CASGPDSNTEAFF.

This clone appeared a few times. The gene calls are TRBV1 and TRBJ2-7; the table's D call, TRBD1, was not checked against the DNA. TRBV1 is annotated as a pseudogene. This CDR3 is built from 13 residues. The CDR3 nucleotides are TGCACCAGCAGCTCCGGGACAAAAGACGAGCAGTACTTC. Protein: CTSSSGTKDEQYF.

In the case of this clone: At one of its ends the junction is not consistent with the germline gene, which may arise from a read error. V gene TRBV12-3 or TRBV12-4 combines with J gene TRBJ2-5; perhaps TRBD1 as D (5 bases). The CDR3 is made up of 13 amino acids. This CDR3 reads CASSSNVREKRDF. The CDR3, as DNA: TGTGCCAGCAGTTCCAATGTCAGGGAAAAGAGAGACTTC.

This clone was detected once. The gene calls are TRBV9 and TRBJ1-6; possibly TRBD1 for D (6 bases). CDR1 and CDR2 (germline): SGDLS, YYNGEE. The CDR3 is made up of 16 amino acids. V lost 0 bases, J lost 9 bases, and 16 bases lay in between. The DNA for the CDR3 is TGTGCCAGCAGCGTAGAGGCCTTGGACAGAGGTTCACCCCTCCACTTT. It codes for CASSVEALDRGSPLHF.

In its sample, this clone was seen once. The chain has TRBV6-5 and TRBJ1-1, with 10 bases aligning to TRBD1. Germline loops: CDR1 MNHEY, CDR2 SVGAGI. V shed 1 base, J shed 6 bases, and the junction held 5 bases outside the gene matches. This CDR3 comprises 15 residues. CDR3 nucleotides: TGTGCCAGCAGTTACTTGGGGACAGGGGTTCCTGAAGCTTTCTTT. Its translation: CASSYLGTGVPEAFF.